This paragraph reports one T cell receptor (beta chain). Its antigen remains unknown. The sample originates from a study of OX40 agonist ivuxolimab in advanced cancers. Study outcomes and limitations: Some of the lowest clonal expansion was seen in partial responders at 0.1-3.0 mg/kg.

The V gene end was trimmed by 5 bases and the J gene end by 2 bases; junction bases not matched to a gene: 2. CDR1 and CDR2 from the germline V gene are SGHNT and YYREEE (reference sequence). CDR3 length equals 16 residues. Only in-frame clones appear in the TCRdb table, and some are missing; sequencing was by immunoSEQ multiplex PCR. This table has 130,000 or so clones, about 93% appearing once. The sample here was CD4+ or CD8+ T cells sorted from blood, taken in a trial of the OX40 agonist ivuxolimab. The chain carries TRBV5-4 and TRBJ2-1, with TRBD2 matching 15 bases. The source is an adult with an advanced solid tumor such as melanoma, head and neck, liver or kidney cancer. The CDR3 loop is CASSRTSGGAYNEQFF. The DNA of the CDR3 is TGTGCCAGCAGTCGGACTAGCGGGGGGGCCTACAATGAGCAGTTCTTC.